Sequencing of this T cell receptor beta chain was carried out in a study of blood T cell repertoires in COVID-19. Study summary: The samples span acute and convalescent COVID-19 from the United States, Italy and Spain. PBMCs, B-cell-depleted T cells, or T cells provided the cDNA or gDNA that made up the material.

This clone has only a few counts. Authors' methods: Cell counts per sample came from amplifying reference gene primers. Some clones are missing from TCRdb's copy, which holds only in-frame ones; the method was immunoSEQ multiplex PCR. The D gene and trimming were derived from the DNA, and the V and J assignments and clone size from that table. The sample holds roughly 250,000 clones, 82% seen once. This CDR3 is 17 amino acids long. Trimming at V came to 1 base and at J to 2 bases, leaving 7 bases not matched to a gene. Germline loops: CDR1 MGHRA, CDR2 YSYEKL. The source material was peripheral blood. The chain couples TRBV4-1 to TRBJ2-5, with TRBD2 matching 10 bases. The TCR sequence derives from a woman aged 80 or over with active or convalescent COVID-19. The CDR3 protein is CASSQGPGLAPQETQYF. Here the CDR3 DNA reads TGCGCCAGCAGCCAAGGACCGGGACTAGCGCCTCAAGAGACCCAGTACTTC.